The rows below give T cell receptor beta chains drawn from one sample of a study of blood T cell repertoires in COVID-19. TCRdb's copy holds only in-frame clones and misses some; the assay was immunoSEQ multiplex PCR. Of fewer than 90,000 clones listed, 90% to 95% were seen once; the top ten hold roughly 4%. The source material was peripheral blood. Every receptor here comes from a human donor with active COVID-19. The donor label of this sample is uncertain. Each CDR3 is given with its conserved first and last residue. Fields, in order: D gene, clone size, V gene, J gene, CDR3 protein, CDR3 DNA. A D gene is named only where the DNA matches it firmly. For some rows the clone size is stated as once, few or many, or as a class when expanded; others skip it.

d_call: TRBD2; clone_size: .; v_call: TRBV4-3; j_call: TRBJ2-1; cdr3_aa: CASSPMAASSGRESYNEQFF; cdr3_nt: TGCGCCAGCAGCCCGATGGCCGCCTCTAGCGGGAGGGAATCCTACAATGAGCAGTTCTTC
d_call: TRBD1; clone_size: .; v_call: TRBV6-5; j_call: TRBJ2-1; cdr3_aa: CASSRPGQAFDEQFF; cdr3_nt: TGTGCCAGCAGCCGCCCGGGACAGGCCTTTGATGAGCAGTTCTTC
d_call: TRBD1; clone_size: .; v_call: TRBV9; j_call: TRBJ2-1; cdr3_aa: CASSVAGGTGDIEQFF; cdr3_nt: TGTGCCAGCAGCGTAGCTGGTGGGACAGGGGATATTGAGCAGTTCTTC
d_call: .; clone_size: .; v_call: TRBV18; j_call: TRBJ2-7; cdr3_aa: CASSPAQNEQYF; cdr3_nt: TGTGCCAGCTCACCTGCACAGAACGAGCAGTACTTC
d_call: TRBD2; clone_size: .; v_call: TRBV5-1; j_call: TRBJ2-5; cdr3_aa: CASSLAGAGGPAETQYF; cdr3_nt: TGCGCCAGCAGCTTGGCCGGGGCGGGAGGGCCCGCGGAGACCCAGTACTTC
d_call: TRBD1; clone_size: .; v_call: TRBV19; j_call: TRBJ1-3; cdr3_aa: CASSIAGRGPGNTIYF; cdr3_nt: TGTGCCAGTAGTATAGCCGGCAGGGGGCCGGGAAACACCATATATTTT
d_call: TRBD2; clone_size: .; v_call: TRBV9; j_call: TRBJ2-3; cdr3_aa: CASSVGSGIVGDTQYF; cdr3_nt: TGTGCCAGCAGCGTAGGAAGCGGGATAGTAGGAGATACGCAGTATTTT
d_call: TRBD1; clone_size: .; v_call: TRBV5-6; j_call: TRBJ1-5; cdr3_aa: CASSMGQYGNQPQHF; cdr3_nt: TGTGCCAGCAGTATGGGACAGTATGGCAATCAGCCCCAGCATTTT
d_call: .; clone_size: .; v_call: TRBV7-9; j_call: TRBJ1-2; cdr3_aa: CASSPRGTRTMRSESF; cdr3_nt: TGTGCCAGCAGCCCGAGGGGGACAAGAACTATGCGCTCGGAATCCTTC
d_call: .; clone_size: .; v_call: TRBV3-1/TRBV3-2; j_call: TRBJ1-1; cdr3_aa: CASSPREDTEAFF; cdr3_nt: TGTGCCAGCAGCCCAAGGGAGGACACTGAAGCTTTCTTT
d_call: .; clone_size: .; v_call: TRBV7-2; j_call: TRBJ1-3; cdr3_aa: CASSLEAGTFNTIYF; cdr3_nt: TGTGCCAGCAGCTTAGAGGCGGGGACTTTTAACACCATATATTTT
d_call: .; clone_size: once; v_call: TRBV6-5; j_call: TRBJ2-6; cdr3_aa: CASSRFGSGANVLTF; cdr3_nt: TGTGCCAGCAGCAGATTCGGGTCTGGGGCCAACGTCCTGACTTTC
d_call: TRBD2; clone_size: .; v_call: TRBV7-8; j_call: TRBJ2-1; cdr3_aa: CASSLSAGLRGRSSYNEQFF; cdr3_nt: TGTGCCAGCAGCTTATCAGCGGGACTGCGCGGGCGTAGCTCCTACAATGAGCAGTTCTTC
d_call: TRBD2; clone_size: once; v_call: TRBV28; j_call: TRBJ2-7; cdr3_aa: CASRMWRGLYEQYF; cdr3_nt: TGTGCCAGCAGGATGTGGCGGGGACTATACGAGCAGTACTTC
d_call: TRBD1; clone_size: .; v_call: TRBV7-8; j_call: TRBJ2-7; cdr3_aa: CASSHGTVFSYEQYF; cdr3_nt: TGTGCCAGCAGCCACGGGACAGTATTCTCCTACGAGCAGTACTTC
d_call: TRBD2; clone_size: once; v_call: TRBV6-6; j_call: TRBJ2-7; cdr3_aa: CASRYHSGENYEQYF; cdr3_nt: TGTGCCAGCAGGTATCATAGCGGGGAGAACTACGAGCAGTACTTC
d_call: .; clone_size: .; v_call: TRBV7-9; j_call: TRBJ2-7; cdr3_aa: CASSHSWRGPYEQYF; cdr3_nt: TGTGCCAGCAGCCATTCTTGGAGGGGCCCTTACGAGCAGTACTTC
d_call: TRBD2; clone_size: few; v_call: TRBV2; j_call: TRBJ2-7; cdr3_aa: CASSDPTSGSLYEQYF; cdr3_nt: TGTGCCAGCAGTGACCCAACTAGCGGTTCCCTCTACGAGCAGTACTTC
d_call: TRBD1; clone_size: .; v_call: TRBV2; j_call: TRBJ2-7; cdr3_aa: CASSLDRSVSYEQYF; cdr3_nt: TGTGCCAGCAGTCTGGACAGGAGTGTATCCTACGAGCAGTACTTC
d_call: .; clone_size: .; v_call: TRBV3-1/TRBV3-2; j_call: TRBJ1-2; cdr3_aa: CASSQSKLQPLDYGYTF; cdr3_nt: TGTGCCAGCAGCCAAAGTAAGCTACAGCCCCTGGACTATGGCTACACCTTC
d_call: .; clone_size: .; v_call: TRBV6-1; j_call: TRBJ1-2; cdr3_aa: CASSEEGEFNYGYTF; cdr3_nt: TGTGCCAGCAGTGAAGAAGGGGAATTTAACTATGGCTACACCTTC
d_call: TRBD1; clone_size: once; v_call: TRBV5-8; j_call: TRBJ1-4; cdr3_aa: CASSSWTGATNEKLFF; cdr3_nt: TGTGCCAGCAGCTCGTGGACAGGTGCAACTAATGAAAAACTGTTTTTT
d_call: .; clone_size: .; v_call: TRBV11-2; j_call: TRBJ1-3; cdr3_aa: CASSVPGPGNTIYF; cdr3_nt: TGTGCCAGCAGCGTCCCAGGGCCTGGAAACACCATATATTTT
d_call: TRBD2; clone_size: .; v_call: TRBV5-6; j_call: TRBJ2-1; cdr3_aa: CASSLRRGTRAISEQFF; cdr3_nt: TGTGCCAGCAGCCTCCGCCGGGGGACTAGGGCCATCAGTGAGCAGTTCTTC
d_call: .; clone_size: .; v_call: TRBV27; j_call: TRBJ2-1; cdr3_aa: CASSGSSYNEQFF; cdr3_nt: TGTGCCAGCAGTGGGAGCTCCTACAATGAGCAGTTCTTC
d_call: .; clone_size: once; v_call: TRBV4-3; j_call: TRBJ1-6; cdr3_aa: CASNDSPITYNSPLHF; cdr3_nt: TGCGCCAGCAACGACAGCCCGATTACATATAATTCACCCCTCCACTTT
d_call: TRBD1; clone_size: once; v_call: TRBV4-1; j_call: TRBJ1-5; cdr3_aa: CASSQYPGGRNQPQHF; cdr3_nt: TGCGCCAGCAGCCAATATCCAGGGGGACGAAATCAGCCCCAGCATTTT
d_call: .; clone_size: .; v_call: TRBV19; j_call: TRBJ2-1; cdr3_aa: CASNTGGGYDNEQFF; cdr3_nt: TGTGCCAGTAACACCGGGGGAGGTTACGACAATGAGCAGTTCTTC
d_call: TRBD1; clone_size: .; v_call: TRBV29-1; j_call: TRBJ2-7; cdr3_aa: CSVEGQGGGEQYF; cdr3_nt: TGCAGCGTTGAGGGACAGGGGGGCGGCGAGCAGTACTTC
d_call: .; clone_size: .; v_call: TRBV9; j_call: TRBJ1-1; cdr3_aa: CASSVGGRGNTEAFF; cdr3_nt: TGTGCCAGCAGCGTAGGTGGCAGGGGGAACACTGAAGCTTTCTTT
d_call: .; clone_size: .; v_call: TRBV12-5; j_call: TRBJ1-5; cdr3_aa: CASGSQAAGNQPQHF; cdr3_nt: TGTGCTAGTGGTTCCCAGGCGGCAGGGAATCAGCCCCAGCATTTT
d_call: .; clone_size: .; v_call: TRBV5-6; j_call: TRBJ1-1; cdr3_aa: CASSFNMNTEAFF; cdr3_nt: TGTGCCAGCAGCTTTAACATGAACACTGAAGCTTTCTTT
d_call: .; clone_size: .; v_call: TRBV14; j_call: TRBJ1-1; cdr3_aa: CASSQRSLRGSTEAFF; cdr3_nt: TGTGCCAGCAGCCAACGATCGCTTCGAGGAAGCACTGAAGCTTTCTTT
d_call: TRBD2; clone_size: .; v_call: TRBV5-1; j_call: TRBJ2-1; cdr3_aa: CASRRWGGGGSYNEQFF; cdr3_nt: TGCGCCAGCAGACGATGGGGCGGGGGTGGCTCCTACAATGAGCAGTTCTTC
d_call: TRBD1; clone_size: .; v_call: TRBV10-1; j_call: TRBJ2-6; cdr3_aa: CASSLDRDLCGANVLTF; cdr3_nt: TGCGCCAGCAGTCTCGACAGGGATCTTTGCGGGGCCAACGTCCTGACTTTC
d_call: TRBD2; clone_size: .; v_call: TRBV7-8; j_call: TRBJ2-1; cdr3_aa: CASSLTSGRGPYNEQFF; cdr3_nt: TGTGCCAGCAGCTTGACTAGCGGGAGAGGGCCATACAATGAGCAGTTCTTC
d_call: .; clone_size: .; v_call: TRBV3-1/TRBV3-2; j_call: TRBJ1-2; cdr3_aa: CASSPELTNYGYTF; cdr3_nt: TGTGCCAGCAGCCCGGAGCTGACTAACTATGGCTACACCTTC
d_call: TRBD2; clone_size: .; v_call: TRBV11-3; j_call: TRBJ2-7; cdr3_aa: CASSLTGTTYEQYF; cdr3_nt: TGTGCCAGCAGCTTAACTGGGACTACCTACGAGCAGTACTTC
d_call: .; clone_size: .; v_call: TRBV5-4; j_call: TRBJ1-2; cdr3_aa: CASSLAGYGYTF; cdr3_nt: TGTGCCAGCAGCTTGGCAGGGTATGGCTACACCTTC
d_call: .; clone_size: once; v_call: TRBV5-4; j_call: TRBJ1-5; cdr3_aa: CASSLNRATQPQHF; cdr3_nt: TGTGCCAGCAGCTTAAACAGGGCAACCCAGCCCCAGCATTTT
d_call: .; clone_size: .; v_call: TRBV27; j_call: TRBJ2-1; cdr3_aa: CASSLSWGGHNEQFF; cdr3_nt: TGTGCCAGCAGTTTATCGTGGGGAGGACACAATGAGCAGTTCTTC
d_call: TRBD1; clone_size: .; v_call: TRBV7-9; j_call: TRBJ1-2; cdr3_aa: CASSAPGDRGINYGYTF; cdr3_nt: TGTGCCAGCAGCGCCCCGGGGGACAGGGGTATTAACTATGGCTACACCTTC
d_call: TRBD2; clone_size: .; v_call: TRBV5-4; j_call: TRBJ2-7; cdr3_aa: CASSPGGGGGDYEQYF; cdr3_nt: TGTGCCAGCAGCCCGGGAGGCGGCGGGGGTGATTACGAGCAGTACTTC
d_call: TRBD2; clone_size: .; v_call: TRBV11-3; j_call: TRBJ2-1; cdr3_aa: CASSLGTSGGNEQFF; cdr3_nt: TGTGCCAGCAGCTTGGGGACTAGCGGGGGCAATGAGCAGTTCTTC
d_call: TRBD2; clone_size: .; v_call: TRBV6-5; j_call: TRBJ2-1; cdr3_aa: CASILLAGVRNEQFF; cdr3_nt: TGTGCCAGCATCTTACTAGCGGGAGTCAGAAATGAGCAGTTCTTC